This passage covers 29 T cell receptor beta chains from one sample sequenced in a study of blood T cell repertoires in COVID-19. Clones were read by immunoSEQ multiplex PCR, and TCRdb kept only the in-frame ones, dropping some. The profile covers 84,000 or so clones, with roughly 73% appearing a single time and about 10% taken by the ten largest. The specimen was peripheral blood. The receptors come from a human donor in a cohort sampled during active COVID-19.

The chain carries TRBV6-5 and TRBJ1-2; 7 bases fit TRBD1. CDR1 and CDR2 from the germline V gene are MNHEY and SVGAGI. The trim removed 2 bases at V and 4 bases at J, leaving 4 bases unmatched. CDR3 length: 14 amino acids. The CDR3 sequence is CASSYRQGTYGYTF. The CDR3 DNA follows: TGTGCCAGCAGTTACCGACAGGGAACCTATGGCTACACCTTC.

In this sample, this clone turned up once. The genes are TRBV18 and TRBJ2-7, with 12 positions matching TRBD2. This CDR3 region has 17 residues. Germline CDR1 is KGHSH and CDR2 is LQKENI. V lost 3 bases and J lost 0; bases outside the gene matches: 6. The DNA of the CDR3 is TGTGCCAGCTCACCCTGGGGACTAGCGGGCCTCTCCTACGAGCAGTACTTC. Its protein product is CASSPWGLAGLSYEQYF.

The gene calls are TRBV5-1 and TRBJ1-2, with D possibly matching TRBD1 (5 bases). Germline V gene sequence: CDR1 SGHRS, CDR2 YFSETQ. The CDR3 covers 14 residues. V dropped 0 bases and J dropped 6 bases, with 12 bases sitting between them. This CDR3 reads CASSLEGRVNGYTF. CDR3 in DNA: TGCGCCAGCAGCTTGGAGGGCAGGGTGAATGGCTACACCTTC.

The genes are TRBV5-1 and TRBJ1-1; 8 positions agree with TRBD1. V lost 0 bases to trimming and J lost 0 bases; unmatched junction nucleotides: 1. CDR1 and CDR2 (germline): SGHRS, YFSETQ. This CDR3 spans 15 amino acids. DNA of the CDR3: TGCGCCAGCAGCTTGGGGACAGGGATGAACACTGAAGCTTTCTTT. Translating it yields CASSLGTGMNTEAFF.

This clone appeared once. The chain carries TRBV2 and TRBJ2-3, with 8 bases fitting TRBD1. With V trimmed by 9 bases and J by 4 bases, 9 bases remained unmatched. The length of the CDR3 is 14 residues. The V gene's germline CDR1 is SNHLY and CDR2 FYNNEI. CDR3 sequence (DNA): TGTGCCAGTGGGACAGGCCCGGGGGCAGATACGCAGTATTTT. Amino acids: CASGTGPGADTQYF. Full variable domain (rest looked up from reference TRBV2 and TRBJ2-3): EPEVTQTPSHQVTQMGQEVILRCVPISNHLYFYWYRQILGQKVEFLVSFYNNEISEKSEIFDDQFSVERPDGSNFTLKIRSTKLEDSAMYFCASGTGPGADTQYFGPGTRLTVL.

The chain is built from TRBV28 and TRBJ1-1; 10 bases map to TRBD1. Looked up from germline, CDR1 is MDHEN and CDR2 is SYDVKM. This CDR3 region has 13 residues. The junction had 4 bases not matched to a gene; V was cut back by 5 bases and J by 7 bases. CDR3 nucleotides: TGTGCCAGCAGTCCCCGGGACAGGGGTGAAGCTTTCTTT. Translated, it gives CASSPRDRGEAFF.

The chain uses TRBV19 and TRBJ1-4; D is perhaps TRBD1 (5 bases). V lost 5 bases and J 0 bases, leaving 13 bases between the germline ends. Germline assignment: CDR1 LNHDA and CDR2 SQIVND (reference sequence). The CDR3 loop spans 16 amino acids. CDR3 sequence reads: CASSSSGVATNEKLFF. CDR3 DNA: TGTGCCAGTAGTTCTTCGGGGGTTGCAACTAATGAAAAACTGTTTTTT.

This rearrangement joins TRBV19 to TRBJ1-5, with a possible D match to TRBD1 (6 bases). Trimming removed 4 bases at V and 7 bases at J, with 14 bases between. The germline V gene encodes CDR1 LNHDA and CDR2 SQIVND (reference sequence). CDR3 length: 14 amino acids. The CDR3 loop reads CASSNVGGGQPQHF. Here the CDR3 DNA reads TGTGCCAGTAGTAACGTAGGCGGGGGCCAGCCCCAGCATTTT.

This clone came up a few times. The gene calls are TRBV7-9 and TRBJ1-2; TRBD1 might be the D (5 bases). Germline CDR1 is SEHNR and CDR2 is FQNEAQ (reference sequence). The CDR3 has 14 residues. Trimming shortened V by 5 bases and J by 5 bases, and 15 bases separated the two germline ends. DNA of the CDR3: TGTGCCAGCAGCCAAGACGCGGGGGGATATGGCTACACCTTC. It translates to CASSQDAGGYGYTF.

The chain recombines TRBV2 with TRBJ2-6; 8 bases agree with TRBD1. V shed 4 bases and J 4 bases; nucleotides not matched to a gene: 18. Per germline, CDR1 SNHLY and CDR2 FYNNEI. This CDR3 spans 20 amino acids. CDR3 in DNA: TGTGCCAGCAGTGCGACAATAGCCGGGACAGGTTTGGGGGGGGCCAACGTCCTGACTTTC. It is translated as CASSATIAGTGLGGANVLTF.

The genes are TRBV30 and TRBJ2-5; D might be TRBD1 (5 bases). The CDR3 spans 12 residues. V was shortened by 7 bases and J by 5 bases, with 14 bases between the two germline ends. CDR1 is GTSNPN and CDR2 is SVGIG in the germline V gene (reference sequence). The CDR3 protein is CAFRVSGETQYF. The CDR3 nucleotides are TGTGCCTTTAGGGTTTCAGGGGAGACCCAGTACTTC.

V and J are TRBV9 and TRBJ2-3; possible D gene TRBD2, 6 bases. CDR1 and CDR2 from the germline V gene are SGDLS and YYNGEE. V was cut by 0 bases and J by 0 bases, with 8 bases left in between. This CDR3 has 15 amino acids. DNA of the CDR3: TGTGCCAGCAGCGTAGAAGGGACTAGCACAGATACGCAGTATTTT. Translation gives CASSVEGTSTDTQYF.

The V and J genes are TRBV3-1 (or the pseudogene TRBV3-2) and TRBJ1-5, with D tentatively TRBD1 (6 bases). Per the germline V gene, CDR1 is LGHDT and CDR2 is YNNKEL (reference sequence). The V gene lost 0 bases and the J gene lost 1 base, with 13 bases spanning the gap. The CDR3 covers 17 residues. The CDR3 spells CASSQEQGDRSNQPQHF. The CDR3, as DNA: TGTGCCAGCAGCCAAGAACAGGGAGACAGGAGCAATCAGCCCCAGCATTTT.

The V call is TRBV6-5, the J call TRBJ2-7, with TRBD2 identical over 8 bases. CDR3 length equals 14 residues. Germline values: CDR1 MNHEY, CDR2 SVGAGI. Trimming cost V 5 bases and J 3 bases; bases outside gene matches: 6. The CDR3 spells CASSPSREGYEQYF. The CDR3 DNA follows: TGTGCCAGCAGTCCGAGTCGGGAGGGCTACGAGCAGTACTTC.

The chain's CDR3 is CSVGDRVSNTGELFF. CDR3 in DNA: TGCAGCGTTGGGGACAGGGTGAGCAACACCGGGGAGCTGTTTTTT. This chain uses TRBV29-1 with TRBJ2-2; 9 nucleotides match TRBD1. Losses at the gene ends were 4 bases for V and 2 bases for J; bases not matched to a gene: 5. CDR1 and CDR2 (germline): SQVTM, ANQGSEA. This CDR3 comprises 15 residues.

The CDR3 region is CASSWDSGNTIYF. The CDR3 nucleotides read TGTGCCAGCAGCTGGGACAGTGGAAACACCATATATTTT. The V call is TRBV5-4, the J call TRBJ1-3; TRBD1 matches at 7 bases. V trimming: 3 bases; J trimming: 3 bases; junction bases outside the gene matches: 0. CDR1 and CDR2 (germline): SGHNT, YYREEE (reference sequence). The CDR3 is 13 residues long.

The J gene is TRBJ2-6, the V gene TRBV7-3; D not resolved. The germline CDR1 and CDR2 sequences are SGHTA and FQGTGA. This CDR3 is 14 amino acids long. Deletions cut 8 bases from V and 4 bases from J, with 12 bases between. DNA of the CDR3: TGTGCCAGCGGGCTTGGATTCGGGGCCAACGTCCTGACTTTC. As protein: CASGLGFGANVLTF.

This clone was picked up one time. V and J are TRBV7-9 and TRBJ1-2; D is unresolved. Trimming cost V 3 bases and J 3 bases, with 5 bases left between them. This CDR3 contains 12 residues. Germline values: CDR1 SEHNR, CDR2 FQNEAQ (reference sequence). CDR3 DNA sequence: TGTGCCAGCAGCTTTACAGACTATGGCTACACCTTC. It is translated as CASSFTDYGYTF.

The V call is TRBV29-1, the J call TRBJ2-3; 10 nucleotides line up with TRBD1. This CDR3 region has 13 residues. Germline loops: CDR1 SQVTM, CDR2 ANQGSEA. CDR3 amino acids: CSADRGGTDTQYF. CDR3 DNA sequence: TGCAGTGCGGACAGGGGGGGCACAGATACGCAGTATTTT.

The V call is TRBV4-2, the J call TRBJ2-7, with D tentatively TRBD2 (7 bases). Trimming stripped 1 base from V and 2 bases from J, with 12 bases between. Germline V lookup: CDR1 LGHNA, CDR2 YNFKEQ. The CDR3 loop spans 15 amino acids. The CDR3 region has the DNA TGTGCCAGCAGCCAAGTGGGGGGGCCCACCTACGAGCAGTACTTC. Amino acid sequence: CASSQVGGPTYEQYF.

This clone occurred once. This chain uses TRBV6-6 with TRBJ2-3, with D tentatively TRBD2 (6 bases). V gave up 8 bases and J gave up 0 bases, with 15 bases separating them. This CDR3 region has 15 residues. Germline CDR1 MNHNY, CDR2 SVGAGI (reference sequence). The CDR3 sequence: CASSLGLGSTDTQYF. CDR3 in DNA: TGTGCCAGCTCTCTGGGACTGGGAAGCACAGATACGCAGTATTTT.

This rearrangement joins TRBV28 to TRBJ1-2, with 7 bases aligning to TRBD1. J lost 4 bases, V lost 5 bases, and 7 bases had no gene match. CDR1 is MDHEN and CDR2 is SYDVKM in the germline V gene. The CDR3 has 14 residues. Here the CDR3 reads CASSNQGQLYGYTF. The CDR3 DNA is TGTGCCAGCAGTAACCAGGGACAGCTCTATGGCTACACCTTC.

This clone was counted only a few times. The chain uses TRBV18 and TRBJ1-1, with no clear D. The germline V and J ends were trimmed by 2 bases and 4 bases, with 8 bases remaining between them. The germline gives CDR1 KGHSH, CDR2 LQKENI. The CDR3 extends over 13 amino acids. CDR3 residues: CASSPIGSTEAFF. Written as DNA, the CDR3 is TGTGCCAGCTCACCAATTGGTAGCACTGAAGCTTTCTTT. Full variable domain (missing parts from reference TRBV18 and TRBJ1-1): NAGVMQNPRHLVRRRGQEARLRCSPMKGHSHVYWYRQLPEEGLKFMVYLQKENIIDESGMPKERFSAEFPKEGPSILRIQQVVRGDSAAYFCASSPIGSTEAFFGQGTRLTVV.

J is TRBJ1-5 and V is TRBV18, with TRBD1 matching over 9 bases. The CDR3 sequence is 16 residues long. V lost 3 bases, J lost 0 bases, and 3 bases stayed unmatched. In germline, CDR1 is KGHSH, CDR2 LQKENI. The CDR3 sequence: CASSPDRGDSNQPQHF. The CDR3 region has the DNA TGTGCCAGCTCACCGGACAGGGGAGATAGCAATCAGCCCCAGCATTTT.

The chain's CDR3 is CASSLLGPSFYREQYF. CDR3 DNA sequence: TGTGCCAGCAGCTTGCTCGGGCCTAGCTTTTATCGCGAGCAGTACTTC. This chain connects TRBV5-5 to TRBJ2-7, with D perhaps matching TRBD2 (5 bases). Trimming removed 1 base at V and 6 bases at J, with 20 bases between. The CDR3 extends over 16 amino acids. CDR1 SGHKS and CDR2 YYEKEE come from the germline V gene (reference sequence).

The V gene is TRBV6-5, the J gene TRBJ1-2, with 7 nucleotides matching TRBD1. Per germline, CDR1 MNHEY and CDR2 SVGAGI. V was clipped by 6 bases and J by 8 bases; unmatched bases: 6. This CDR3 region has 12 residues. The CDR3 bases are TGTGCCAGCAGCCAGGGGGAACGAGGCTACACCTTC. Amino acids: CASSQGERGYTF.

CDR3 DNA: TGTGCCAGCAGCCACACCGGGACAGTGAACACTGAAGCTTTCTTT. Its translation: CASSHTGTVNTEAFF. V usage is TRBV6-5 and J usage is TRBJ1-1; 7 nucleotides agree with TRBD1. Germline V lookup: CDR1 MNHEY, CDR2 SVGAGI. This CDR3 region has 15 residues. V lost 6 bases, J lost 0 bases, and 7 bases stayed unmatched.

The CDR3 DNA sequence: TGTGCCAGCAGTTTATGGGCGCGAGAGACCCAGTACTTC. This translates into CASSLWARETQYF. The chain has TRBV12-3 or TRBV12-4 and TRBJ2-5; D is ambiguous. Trimming pared 2 bases from V and 4 bases from J, leaving 8 bases between. This CDR3 contains 13 residues.

This clone was picked up a small number of times. CDR3 amino acids: CATSVMANTEAFF. DNA for the CDR3: TGTGCCACCTCAGTTATGGCGAACACTGAAGCTTTCTTT. The V gene is TRBV6-6, the J gene TRBJ1-1; D remains ambiguous. This CDR3 is 13 amino acids long. Trimming took 10 bases from V and 1 from J, leaving 13 bases between them. Per germline, CDR1 MNHNY and CDR2 SVGAGI (reference sequence).